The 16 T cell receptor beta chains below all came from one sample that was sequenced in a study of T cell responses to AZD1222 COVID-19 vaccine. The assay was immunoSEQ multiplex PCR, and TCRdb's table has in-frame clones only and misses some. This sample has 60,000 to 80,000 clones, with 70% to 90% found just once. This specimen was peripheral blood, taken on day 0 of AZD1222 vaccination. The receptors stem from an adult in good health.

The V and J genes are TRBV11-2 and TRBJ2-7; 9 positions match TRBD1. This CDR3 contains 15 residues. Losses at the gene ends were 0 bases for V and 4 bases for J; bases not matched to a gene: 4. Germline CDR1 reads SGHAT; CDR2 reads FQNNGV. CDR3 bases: TGTGCCAGCAGCTTAGAGGGGGGACAGGGTTACGAGCAGTACTTC. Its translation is CASSLEGGQGYEQYF.

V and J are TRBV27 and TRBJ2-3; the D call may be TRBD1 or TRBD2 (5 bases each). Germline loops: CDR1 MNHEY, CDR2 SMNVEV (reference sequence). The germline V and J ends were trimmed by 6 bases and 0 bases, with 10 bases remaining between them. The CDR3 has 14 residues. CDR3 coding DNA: TGTGCCAGCAGGAGGGACCTGAGCACAGATACGCAGTATTTT. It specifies CASRRDLSTDTQYF.

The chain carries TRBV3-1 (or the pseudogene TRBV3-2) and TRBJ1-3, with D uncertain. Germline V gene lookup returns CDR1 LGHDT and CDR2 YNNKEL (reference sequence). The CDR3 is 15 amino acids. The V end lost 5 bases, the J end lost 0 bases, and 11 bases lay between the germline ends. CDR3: CASSWTRSSGNTIYF. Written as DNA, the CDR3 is TGTGCCAGCAGCTGGACGAGGAGCTCTGGAAACACCATATATTTT.

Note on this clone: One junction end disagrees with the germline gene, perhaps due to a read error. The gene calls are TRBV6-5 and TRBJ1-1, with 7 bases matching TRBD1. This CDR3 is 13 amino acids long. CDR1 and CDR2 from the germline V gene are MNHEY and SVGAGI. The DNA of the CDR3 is TGTGCCAGCAGCAAACAGGGGAACACAGAAGCTTTCTTT. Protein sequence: CASSKQGNTEAFF.

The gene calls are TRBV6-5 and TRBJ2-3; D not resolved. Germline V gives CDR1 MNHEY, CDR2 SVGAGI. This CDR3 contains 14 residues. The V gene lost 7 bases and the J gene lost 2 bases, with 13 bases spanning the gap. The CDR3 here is CASKGGVNTDTQYF. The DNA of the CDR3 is TGTGCCAGCAAGGGTGGGGTCAACACAGATACGCAGTATTTT.

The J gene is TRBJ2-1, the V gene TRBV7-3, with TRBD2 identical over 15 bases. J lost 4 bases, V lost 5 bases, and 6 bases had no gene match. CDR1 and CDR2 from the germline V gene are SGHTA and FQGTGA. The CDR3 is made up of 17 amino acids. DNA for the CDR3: TGTGCCAGCAGCCCAGGGACTAGCGGGGGGTATTACAATGAGCAGTTCTTC. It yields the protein CASSPGTSGGYYNEQFF.

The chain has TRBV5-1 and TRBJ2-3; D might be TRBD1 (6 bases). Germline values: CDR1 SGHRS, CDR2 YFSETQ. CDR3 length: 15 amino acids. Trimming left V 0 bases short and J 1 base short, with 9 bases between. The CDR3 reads CASSLEGVGTDTQYF. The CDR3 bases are TGCGCCAGCAGCTTGGAGGGGGTAGGCACAGATACGCAGTATTTT. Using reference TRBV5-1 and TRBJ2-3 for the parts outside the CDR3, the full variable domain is KAGVTQTPRYLIKTRGQQVTLSCSPISGHRSVSWYQQTPGQGLQFLFEYFSETQRNKGNFPGRFSGRQFSNSRSEMNVSTLELGDSALYLCASSLEGVGTDTQYFGPGTRLTVL.

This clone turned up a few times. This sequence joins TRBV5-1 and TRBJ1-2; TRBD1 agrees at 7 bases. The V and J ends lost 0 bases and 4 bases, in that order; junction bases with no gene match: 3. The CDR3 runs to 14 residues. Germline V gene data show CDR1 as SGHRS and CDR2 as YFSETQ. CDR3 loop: CASSLGGQRYGYTF. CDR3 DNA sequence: TGCGCCAGCAGCTTGGGGGGACAGCGCTATGGCTACACCTTC.

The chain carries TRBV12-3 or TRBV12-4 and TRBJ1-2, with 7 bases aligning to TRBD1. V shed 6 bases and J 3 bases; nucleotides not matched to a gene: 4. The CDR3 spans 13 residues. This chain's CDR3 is CASSATGDYGYTF. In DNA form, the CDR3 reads TGTGCCAGCAGCGCTACAGGGGACTATGGCTACACCTTC.

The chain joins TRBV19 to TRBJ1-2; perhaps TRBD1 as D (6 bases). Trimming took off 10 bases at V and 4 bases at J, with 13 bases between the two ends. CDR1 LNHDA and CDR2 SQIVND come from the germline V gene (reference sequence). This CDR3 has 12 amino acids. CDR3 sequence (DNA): TGTGCCACACGCGGGGGGCTCTATGGCTACACCTTC. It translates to CATRGGLYGYTF. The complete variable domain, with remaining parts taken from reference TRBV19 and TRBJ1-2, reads DGGITQSPKYLFRKEGQNVTLSCEQNLNHDAMYWYRQDPGQGLRLIYYSQIVNDFQKGDIAEGYSVSREKKESFPLTVTSAQKNPTAFYLCATRGGLYGYTFGSGTRLTVV.

CDR3 residues: CASSISTGAREPQHF. CDR3 coding DNA: TGTGCCAGTAGTATATCTACGGGGGCGCGTGAGCCCCAGCATTTT. The chain recombines TRBV19 with TRBJ1-5; tentative D call: TRBD1 (6 bases). This CDR3 has 15 amino acids. Germline lookup yields CDR1 LNHDA and CDR2 SQIVND (reference sequence). V was trimmed by 2 bases and J by 8 bases, leaving 16 bases between them.

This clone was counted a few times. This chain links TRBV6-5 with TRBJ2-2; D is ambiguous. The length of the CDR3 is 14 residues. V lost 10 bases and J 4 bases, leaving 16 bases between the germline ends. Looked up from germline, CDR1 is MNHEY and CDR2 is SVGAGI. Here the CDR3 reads CATLLQKGTGELFF. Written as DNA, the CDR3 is TGTGCCACCCTACTTCAAAAAGGCACCGGGGAGCTGTTTTTT.

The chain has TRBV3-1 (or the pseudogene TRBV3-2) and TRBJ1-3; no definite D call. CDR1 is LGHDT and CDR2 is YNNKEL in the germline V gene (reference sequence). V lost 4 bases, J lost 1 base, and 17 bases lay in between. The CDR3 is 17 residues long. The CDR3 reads CASSPLNSLASGNTIYF. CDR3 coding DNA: TGTGCCAGCAGCCCACTTAACAGCCTCGCTTCTGGAAACACCATATATTTT.

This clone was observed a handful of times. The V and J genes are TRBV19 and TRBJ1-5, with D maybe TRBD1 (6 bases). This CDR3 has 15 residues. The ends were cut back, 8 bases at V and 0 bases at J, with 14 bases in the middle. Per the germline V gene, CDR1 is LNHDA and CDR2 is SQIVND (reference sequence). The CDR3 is CASRDTPISNQPQHF. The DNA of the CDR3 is TGTGCCAGTCGGGACACACCGATTAGCAATCAGCCCCAGCATTTT. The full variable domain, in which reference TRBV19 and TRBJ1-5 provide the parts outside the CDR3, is DGGITQSPKYLFRKEGQNVTLSCEQNLNHDAMYWYRQDPGQGLRLIYYSQIVNDFQKGDIAEGYSVSREKKESFPLTVTSAQKNPTAFYLCASRDTPISNQPQHFGDGTRLSIL.

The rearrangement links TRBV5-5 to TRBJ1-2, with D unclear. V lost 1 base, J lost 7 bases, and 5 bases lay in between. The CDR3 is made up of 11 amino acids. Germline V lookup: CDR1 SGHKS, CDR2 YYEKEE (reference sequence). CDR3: CASSLTGGYTF. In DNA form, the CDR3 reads TGTGCCAGCAGCTTGACTGGTGGCTACACCTTC.

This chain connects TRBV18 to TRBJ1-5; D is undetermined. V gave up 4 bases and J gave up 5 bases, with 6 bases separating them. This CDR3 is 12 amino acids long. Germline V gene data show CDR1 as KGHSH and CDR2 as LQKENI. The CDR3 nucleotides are TGTGCCAGCTCACGGAGCGATCAGCCCCAGCATTTT. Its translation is CASSRSDQPQHF. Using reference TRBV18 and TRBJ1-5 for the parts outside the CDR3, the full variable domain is NAGVMQNPRHLVRRRGQEARLRCSPMKGHSHVYWYRQLPEEGLKFMVYLQKENIIDESGMPKERFSAEFPKEGPSILRIQQVVRGDSAAYFCASSRSDQPQHFGDGTRLSIL.